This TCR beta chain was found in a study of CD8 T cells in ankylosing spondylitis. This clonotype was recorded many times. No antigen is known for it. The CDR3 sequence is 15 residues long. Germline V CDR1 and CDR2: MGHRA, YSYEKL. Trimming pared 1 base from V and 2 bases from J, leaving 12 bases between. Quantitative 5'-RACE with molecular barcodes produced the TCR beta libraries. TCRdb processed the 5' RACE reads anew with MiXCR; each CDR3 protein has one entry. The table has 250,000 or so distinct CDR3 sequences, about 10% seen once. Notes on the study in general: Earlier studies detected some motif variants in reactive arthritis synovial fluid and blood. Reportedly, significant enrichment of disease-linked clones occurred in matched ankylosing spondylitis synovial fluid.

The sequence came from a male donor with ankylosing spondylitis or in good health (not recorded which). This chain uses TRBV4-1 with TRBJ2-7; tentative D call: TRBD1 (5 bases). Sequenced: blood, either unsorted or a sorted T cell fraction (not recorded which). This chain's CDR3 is CASSQVQTATYEQYF. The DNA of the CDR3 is TGCGCCAGCAGCCAAGTTCAGACAGCGACCTACGAGCAGTACTTC.